Listed here is a single T cell receptor beta chain. Its antigen is currently unknown. This entry is derived from a study of memory CD4+ T cells and cytomegalovirus serostatus. Across the study: Of the healthy Belgian adults, 9 or 10 were CMV seropositive and around 22 seronegative. General study points: A US-trained random forest predicted CMV serostatus with median AUC 0.91.

Clones were sequenced by immunoSEQ multiplex PCR, and TCRdb holds only the in-frame ones, with some missing. The profile shows about 62,000 clones, 76% of them singletons. Trimming removed 1 base from V and 7 bases from J, with 10 bases in between. The CDR3 has 12 residues. The germline V gene encodes CDR1 GTSNPN and CDR2 SVGIG (reference sequence). Single viable CD3+CD4+CD8-CD45RO+ cells were sorted as the memory CD4+ T cells. The chain is built from TRBV30 and TRBJ2-5, with D unclear. The specimen was memory CD4+ T cells from blood. The source is an adult in good health and CMV-seropositive. The CDR3 sequence: CAWSGASGTQYF. DNA of the CDR3: TGTGCCTGGAGTGGGGCGTCGGGGACCCAGTACTTC.